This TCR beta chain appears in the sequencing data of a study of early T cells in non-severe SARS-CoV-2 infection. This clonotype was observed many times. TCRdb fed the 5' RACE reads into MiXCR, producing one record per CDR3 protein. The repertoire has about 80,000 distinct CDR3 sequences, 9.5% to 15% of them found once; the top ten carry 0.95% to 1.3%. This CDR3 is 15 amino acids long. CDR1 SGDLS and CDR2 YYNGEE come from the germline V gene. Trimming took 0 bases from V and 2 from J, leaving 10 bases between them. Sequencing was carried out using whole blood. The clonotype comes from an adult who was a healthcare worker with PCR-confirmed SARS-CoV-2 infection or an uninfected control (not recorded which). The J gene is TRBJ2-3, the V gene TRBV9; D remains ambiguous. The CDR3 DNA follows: TGTGCCAGCAGCGTAGTTGGCAGAGACACAGATACGCAGTATTTT. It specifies CASSVVGRDTDTQYF.